This passage covers 15 T cell receptor beta chains from one sample sequenced in a study of blood T cell repertoires in COVID-19. Assay: immunoSEQ multiplex PCR; the TCRdb copy retains only in-frame clones and omits some. The profile shows 250,000 to 350,000 clones, 89% of them singletons. Sample: peripheral blood. All receptors derive from a woman aged 60-75 years with acute or convalescent COVID-19.

CDR3 sequence: CASSQANLGNQPQHF. For the CDR3, the DNA is TGTGCCAGCAGCCAAGCGAACTTGGGCAATCAGCCCCAGCATTTT. The rearrangement joins TRBV3-1 (or the pseudogene TRBV3-2) to TRBJ1-5; D ambiguous. Germline-derived CDR1 and CDR2 are LGHDT and YNNKEL (reference sequence). CDR3 length: 15 residues. Trimming cost V 1 base and J 2 bases, with 9 bases left between them.

J is TRBJ2-3 and V is TRBV5-5, with D possibly being TRBD1 (6 bases). This CDR3 spans 16 amino acids. With 1 base removed from V and 0 bases from J, the gap between germline ends came to 12 bases. Germline V gives CDR1 SGHKS, CDR2 YYEKEE (reference sequence). The DNA of the CDR3 is TGTGCCAGCAGCTTGACAGGGACGCCTAGCACAGATACGCAGTATTTT. This translates into CASSLTGTPSTDTQYF. Variable domain in full (rest from reference TRBV5-5 and TRBJ2-3): DAGVTQSPTHLIKTRGQQVTLRCSPISGHKSVSWYQQVLGQGPQFIFQYYEKEERGRGNFPDRFSARQFPNYSSELNVNALLLGDSALYLCASSLTGTPSTDTQYFGPGTRLTVL.

This clone came up once. The V call is TRBV5-4, the J call TRBJ2-5; 10 nucleotides align to TRBD2. With 2 bases clipped from V and 2 bases from J, the junction kept 9 bases outside the gene matches. Per the germline V gene, CDR1 is SGHNT and CDR2 is YYREEE (reference sequence). The CDR3 covers 17 residues. The CDR3 nucleotides are TGTGCCAGCAGCTTAATCGGAGGTAGCGGGGGGCAAGAGACCCAGTACTTC. Amino acid sequence: CASSLIGGSGGQETQYF.

The chain joins TRBV6-5 to TRBJ1-5, with 7 bases aligning to TRBD1. The germline V gene has CDR1 MNHEY and CDR2 SVGAGI. J was trimmed by 3 bases and V by 8 bases; bases with no gene match: 4. The CDR3 runs 13 residues. CDR3 DNA: TGTGCCAGCGTGACAGGGCTCAATCAGCCCCAGCATTTT. It codes for CASVTGLNQPQHF.

This clone was seen only once. The chain has TRBV5-1 and TRBJ1-5; D is unclear. This CDR3 has 13 amino acids. The germline CDR1 and CDR2 sequences are SGHRS and YFSETQ. V lost 4 bases and J lost 0, with 5 bases in between. The CDR3 coding sequence is TGCGCCAGCAGCCCAAATAGCAATCAGCCCCAGCATTTT. This sequence encodes CASSPNSNQPQHF.

This chain links TRBV5-5 with TRBJ1-4; TRBD1 matches 7 bases. The V gene's germline CDR1 is SGHKS and CDR2 YYEKEE (reference sequence). CDR3 length equals 19 residues. Trimming removed 1 base from V and 8 bases from J; junction bases left unmatched: 20. The CDR3 loop is CASSLPHERQGPGQEKLFF. CDR3 bases: TGTGCCAGCAGCTTGCCCCACGAACGACAGGGACCGGGTCAGGAAAAACTGTTTTTT.

V is TRBV7-9 and J is TRBJ1-4; unclear D gene. CDR1 is SEHNR and CDR2 is FQNEAQ in the germline V gene (reference sequence). V gave up 5 bases and J gave up 4 bases, with 8 bases separating them. The CDR3 sequence is 13 residues long. The CDR3 DNA reads as TGTGCCAGCAGCCGCGGGAATAATGAAAAACTGTTTTTT. Its translation is CASSRGNNEKLFF.

The rearrangement joins TRBV20-1 to TRBJ1-2; D is perhaps TRBD1 (5 bases). Germline loops: CDR1 DFQATT, CDR2 SNEGSKA (reference sequence). The length of the CDR3 is 11 residues. The DNA for the CDR3 is TGCCTCGGGGGAGGAGGGGACGGCTACACCTTC. It is translated as CLGGGGDGYTF.

The genes are TRBV6-5 and TRBJ1-2; 8 nucleotides agree with TRBD1. V lost 6 bases and J lost 7; bases outside the gene matches: 7. Germline-derived CDR1 and CDR2 are MNHEY and SVGAGI. There are 13 residues in the CDR3. The CDR3 nucleotides are TGTGCCAGCAGCTGGGACAGGCGGGGTGGCTACACCTTC. Residues: CASSWDRRGGYTF.

As to this clone: At one of its ends the junction is not consistent with the germline gene, which may arise from a read error. The V call is TRBV7-7, the J call TRBJ2-2; D might be TRBD1 (6 bases). The CDR3 covers 15 residues. Germline CDR1 reads SSHAT; CDR2 reads FNYEAQ (reference sequence). The CDR3 DNA reads TGTGCTAGCAGCTCCGGACAGACGAACACCGGGGAGCTGTTTTTT. It is translated as CASSSGQTNTGELFF.

The chain's CDR3 is CASSQAVGRGGNIQYF. As DNA, the CDR3 is TGTGCCAGCAGCCAGGCGGTAGGGAGGGGGGGAAACATTCAGTACTTC. The chain recombines TRBV28 with TRBJ2-4; TRBD2 is a possible D gene (7 bases). V was cut by 6 bases and J by 6 bases, with 21 bases left in between. There are 16 residues in the CDR3. Germline CDR1 reads MDHEN; CDR2 reads SYDVKM.

The chain recombines TRBV2 with TRBJ2-1, with 13 bases that match TRBD2. V was clipped by 5 bases and J by 3 bases; unmatched bases: 1. Germline CDR1 is SNHLY and CDR2 is FYNNEI. This CDR3 is built from 15 residues. CDR3: CASSRLAGGYNEQFF. CDR3 bases: TGTGCCAGCAGTAGACTAGCGGGAGGCTACAATGAGCAGTTCTTC.

The chain has TRBV28 and TRBJ1-6; 7 positions match TRBD1. Germline V gene lookup returns CDR1 MDHEN and CDR2 SYDVKM. The CDR3 spans 16 residues. V lost 2 bases and J lost 2; bases outside the gene matches: 3. CDR3 nucleotides: TGTGCCAGCAGTTTAACGACAGGGCCCTATAATTCACCCCTCCACTTT. Its protein is CASSLTTGPYNSPLHF.

The chain has TRBV19 and TRBJ2-3; 9 bases line up with TRBD2. Unmatched junction bases numbered 8, after V lost 7 bases and J lost 3 bases. Germline V gene lookup returns CDR1 LNHDA and CDR2 SQIVND (reference sequence). The CDR3 contains 15 residues. CDR3 coding DNA: TGTGCCAGTACGATGGGACTAGCAGGGACAGATACGCAGTATTTT. It codes for CASTMGLAGTDTQYF.

The chain is built from TRBV7-2 and TRBJ1-3, with D unresolved. V was cut by 1 base and J by 2 bases, with 15 bases left in between. The CDR3 contains 17 residues. Germline CDR1 and CDR2: SGHTA and FQGNSA. Here the CDR3 reads CASSLVSAEAPGNTIYF. The CDR3 coding sequence is TGTGCCAGCAGCTTAGTGTCAGCCGAGGCCCCTGGAAACACCATATATTTT.